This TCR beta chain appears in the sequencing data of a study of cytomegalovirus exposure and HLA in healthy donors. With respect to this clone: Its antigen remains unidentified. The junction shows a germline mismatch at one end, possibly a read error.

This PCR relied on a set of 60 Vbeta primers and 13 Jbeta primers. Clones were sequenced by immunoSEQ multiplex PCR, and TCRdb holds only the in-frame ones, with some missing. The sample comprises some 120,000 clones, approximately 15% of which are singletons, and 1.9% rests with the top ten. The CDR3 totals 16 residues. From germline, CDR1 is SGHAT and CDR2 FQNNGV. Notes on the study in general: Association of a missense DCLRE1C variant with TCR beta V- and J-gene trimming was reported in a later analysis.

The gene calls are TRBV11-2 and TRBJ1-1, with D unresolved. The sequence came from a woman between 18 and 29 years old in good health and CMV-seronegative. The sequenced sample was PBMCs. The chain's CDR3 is CASGLGPRVDNTEAFF. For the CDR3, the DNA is TGTGCCAGCGGCTTAGGACCCCGGGTAGACAACACTGAAGCTTTCTTT.